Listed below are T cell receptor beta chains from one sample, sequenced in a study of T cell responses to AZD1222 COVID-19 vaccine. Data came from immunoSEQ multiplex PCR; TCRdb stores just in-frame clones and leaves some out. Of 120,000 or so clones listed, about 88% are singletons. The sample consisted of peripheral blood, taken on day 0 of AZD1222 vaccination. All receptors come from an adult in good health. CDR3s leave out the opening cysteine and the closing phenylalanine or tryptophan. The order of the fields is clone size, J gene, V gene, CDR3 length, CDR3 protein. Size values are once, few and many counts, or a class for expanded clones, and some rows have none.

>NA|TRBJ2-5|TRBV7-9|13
ASSLETGVGETQY
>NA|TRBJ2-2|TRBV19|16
ASSRGTSGETFLGELF
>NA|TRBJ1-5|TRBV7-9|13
ASSLGSVGRDPQH
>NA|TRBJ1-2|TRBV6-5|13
ASSYSRQGRSGYT
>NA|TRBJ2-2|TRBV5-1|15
ASSLRGPSGSTGELF
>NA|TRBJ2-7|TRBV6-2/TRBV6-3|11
ASSLHQGYEQY
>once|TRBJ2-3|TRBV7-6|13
ASSLALDSTDTQY
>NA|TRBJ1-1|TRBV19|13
ASRDRGGRNTEAF
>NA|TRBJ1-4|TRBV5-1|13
ASRPGRGTEEKLF
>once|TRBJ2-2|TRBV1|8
TKGPGELF
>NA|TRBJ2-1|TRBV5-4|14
ASSPPLGQGVNEQF
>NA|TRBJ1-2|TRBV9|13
ASSGGQGANYGYT
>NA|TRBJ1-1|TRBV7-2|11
ASSSTGNTEAF
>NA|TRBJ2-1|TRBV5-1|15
ASSQFGGASSYNEQF
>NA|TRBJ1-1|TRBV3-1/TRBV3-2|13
ASSQSGQPYTEAF
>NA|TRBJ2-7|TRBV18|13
ASSPGLAASYEQY
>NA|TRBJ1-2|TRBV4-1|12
ASSQDSRVWGYT
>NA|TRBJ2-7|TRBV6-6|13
ASRTRGPPTYEQY
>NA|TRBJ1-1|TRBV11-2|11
ASSPSRTEEAF
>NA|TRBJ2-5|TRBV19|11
ASRGAREETQY
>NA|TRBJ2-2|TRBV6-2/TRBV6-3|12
ASSYVVGSGELF
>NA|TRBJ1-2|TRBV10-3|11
AIGQGALNGYT
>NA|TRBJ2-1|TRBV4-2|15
ASSPFQSRGSWGEQF
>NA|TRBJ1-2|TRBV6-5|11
ASSTTRSDGYT
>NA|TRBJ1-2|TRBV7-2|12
ASNRGQRSYGYT
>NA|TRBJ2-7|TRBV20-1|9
SAPGGSKQY
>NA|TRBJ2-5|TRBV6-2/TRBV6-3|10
ASSNRVETQY
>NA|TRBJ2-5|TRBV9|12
ASSVAAGGETQY
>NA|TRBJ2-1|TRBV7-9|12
ASSMMTGSDEQF
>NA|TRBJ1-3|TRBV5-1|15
ASSQLQGPSSGNTIY
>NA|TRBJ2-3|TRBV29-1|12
SVAPGQGIDTQY
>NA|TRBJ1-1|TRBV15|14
ATSRERTLLNTEAF
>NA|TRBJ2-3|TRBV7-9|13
ASSYALASTDTQY
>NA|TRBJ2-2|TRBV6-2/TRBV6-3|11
ASSYSSFGELF
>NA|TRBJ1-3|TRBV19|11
ASNTGSGNTIY
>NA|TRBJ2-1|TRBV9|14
ASSVGGGAASNEQF
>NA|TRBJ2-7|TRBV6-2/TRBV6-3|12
ASSYRMGGAEQY
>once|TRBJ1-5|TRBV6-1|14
ASSELTGMGNQPQH
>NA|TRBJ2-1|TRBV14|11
ASSQGGDNEQF
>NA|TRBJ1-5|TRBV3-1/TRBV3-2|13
ASSQGLAGNQPQH
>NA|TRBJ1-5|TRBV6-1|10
ASSDRYQPQH
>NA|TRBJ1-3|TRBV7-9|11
ASSLGHANTIY
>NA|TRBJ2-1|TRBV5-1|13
ASGGTGGTYNEQF
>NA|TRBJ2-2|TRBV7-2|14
ASSLRHRGNTGELF
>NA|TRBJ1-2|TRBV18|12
ASSPTGTGVGYT
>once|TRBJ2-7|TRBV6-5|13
ASSYSGTGGYEQY
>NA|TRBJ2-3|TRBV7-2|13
ASSLAGGRTDTQY
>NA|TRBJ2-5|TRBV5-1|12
ASSPGQYQETQY
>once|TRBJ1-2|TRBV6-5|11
ASRDGPGYGYT
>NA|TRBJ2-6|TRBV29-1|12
SARTGPGANVLT
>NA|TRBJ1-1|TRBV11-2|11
ASSFSENTEAF
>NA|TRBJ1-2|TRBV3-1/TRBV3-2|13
ASSPSTNRNYGYT
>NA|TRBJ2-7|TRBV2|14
ASSEGPGLAGVEQY
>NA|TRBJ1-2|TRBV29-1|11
SDRQGADSGYT
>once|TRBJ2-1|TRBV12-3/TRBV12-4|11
ASSPTLYNEQF
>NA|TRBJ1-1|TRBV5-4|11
ASSRSGDTEAF
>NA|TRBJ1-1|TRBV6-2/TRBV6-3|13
ASSSERLGDTEAF